These T cell receptor beta chains were read from a single sample in a study of blood T cells in healthy people across ages. TCRdb reprocessed the 5' RACE reads via MiXCR and lists one record per CDR3 protein. The table lists some 1,800,000 distinct CDR3 sequences, about two fifths of them singletons. What was sequenced was blood. The receptors stem from a human donor in good health. Each CDR3 is given with its conserved first and last residue. A D gene is named only where the DNA matches it firmly. Where a row states a size, it is once, few, many or the class of an expanded clone; other rows omit it.

J gene | V gene | D gene | clone size | CDR3 protein | CDR3 DNA
TRBJ2-3 | TRBV29-1 | TRBD2 | few | CSVNPGGSTDTQYF | TGCAGCGTTAACCCCGGGGGGAGCACAGATACGCAGTATTTT
TRBJ1-1 | TRBV6-1 | TRBD1 | many | CASILIPMARTGGWRNTEAFF | TGTGCCAGCATTCTAATTCCGATGGCCCGAACAGGGGGCTGGAGAAACACTGAAGCTTTCTTT
TRBJ2-3 | TRBV14 | - | - | CASGRPGTITDTQYF | TGTGCCAGCGGCCGCCCGGGAACCATCACAGATACGCAGTATTTT
TRBJ1-2 | TRBV24-1 | TRBD1 | once | CATSGSTGTGGWYGYTF | TGTGCCACCAGTGGTAGTACCGGGACAGGGGGCTGGTATGGCTACACCTTC
TRBJ2-3 | TRBV11-2 | TRBD2 | - | CASSLVGTSGTDTQYF | TGTGCCAGCAGCTTGGTAGGGACTAGCGGCACAGATACGCAGTATTTT
TRBJ2-5 | TRBV15 | - | - | CATSRDRDNQETQYF | TGTGCCACCAGCAGAGACAGGGATAACCAAGAGACCCAGTACTTC
TRBJ2-7 | TRBV21-1 | - | - | CASSNAWGSYEQYF | TGTGCCAGCAGCAATGCTTGGGGATCCTACGAGCAGTACTTC
TRBJ2-7 | TRBV13 | TRBD1 | - | CASSGRGQGNGSYNEQYF | TGTGCCAGCAGCGGCCGGGGACAGGGGAACGGGTCTTACAATGAGCAGTACTTC
TRBJ2-5 | TRBV6-5 | TRBD1 | few | CASSWGQKETQYF | TGTGCCAGCAGTTGGGGACAGAAAGAGACCCAGTACTTC
TRBJ2-1 | TRBV4-3 | - | few | CASSQVGTDAYNEQFF | TGCGCCAGCAGCCAAGTCGGGACGGACGCCTACAATGAGCAGTTCTTC
TRBJ2-1 | TRBV12-3/TRBV12-4 | TRBD2 | - | CASLKSGGSGVAGYNEQFF | TGTGCCAGTCTTAAATCCGGGGGTAGCGGGGTAGCTGGGTACAATGAGCAGTTCTTC
TRBJ1-2 | TRBV29-1 | - | - | CSVDSNTGSYGHTF | TGCAGCGTGGATTCCAACACAGGGTCCTATGGCCACACCTTC
TRBJ1-2 | TRBV4-3 | TRBD1 | - | CASSQSPLMTGAHYGYTF | TGCGCCAGCAGCCAAAGCCCGCTAATGACAGGGGCACACTATGGCTACACCTTC
TRBJ2-1 | TRBV7-6 | TRBD2 | few | CASSLASGVGEQFF | TGTGCCAGCAGCTTAGCTAGCGGGGTTGGTGAGCAGTTCTTC